This record concerns one TCR beta chain sequence. Under the authors' procedure: Amplification with reference gene primers provided the estimates of nucleated cell counts. The protocol was immunoSEQ multiplex PCR, while the TCRdb copy is restricted to in-frame clones and leaves out a portion. That table gives V, J and clone size, and the DNA gave D and trimming. The repertoire holds about 290,000 clones, with around four fifths as singletons. This sample was included in a study of blood T cell repertoires in COVID-19. At the level of the study: The origin of the acute and convalescent COVID-19 samples was the United States, Italy and Spain. T cells, B-cell-depleted T cells, or PBMCs supplied cDNA or gDNA.

The CDR3 is 14 amino acids. V lost 4 bases to trimming and J lost 7 bases; unmatched junction nucleotides: 5. Germline V CDR1 and CDR2: SGHNT, YENEEA. The rearrangement links TRBV11-3 to TRBJ2-1; 9 bases line up with TRBD2. The clonotype was recovered from a woman aged 45-60 years with active or convalescent COVID-19. The sample comprised peripheral blood. The CDR3 sequence is CASSSASGTNEQFF. As DNA, the CDR3 is TGTGCCAGCAGCTCCGCTAGCGGGACGAATGAGCAGTTCTTC.